The 8 T cell receptor beta chains given below trace back to one sample, sequenced in a study of T cells in Graves' hyperthyroidism and ophthalmopathy. The TCR beta CDR3 regions underwent amplification using RNA transcripts as the source. First-round RT-PCR with HTBI primers amplified the TCR CDR3 region. TCRdb re-derived calls from the multiplex PCR reads in MiXCR, one entry per CDR3 protein. In the table there are more than 500,000 distinct CDR3 sequences, about half of which are singletons. The sample taken for sequencing was peripheral blood or thyroid tissue (not recorded which). The receptors were sampled from an adult woman with Graves' disease, either hyperthyroidism or ophthalmopathy (not recorded which).

This clonotype showed up many times. The V and J genes are TRBV6-6 and TRBJ2-7; 8 bases are shared with TRBD1. The CDR3 has 17 amino acids. Germline assignment: CDR1 MNHNY and CDR2 SVGAGI (reference sequence). V was clipped by 6 bases and J by 0 bases; unmatched bases: 13. CDR3 sequence reads: CASSQAYGQGRSYEQYF. DNA for the CDR3: TGTGCCAGCAGCCAAGCTTATGGACAGGGTCGCTCCTACGAGCAGTACTTC.

This clonotype was observed many times. V gene TRBV7-8 combines with J gene TRBJ2-5; no firm D call. Germline lookup yields CDR1 SGHVS and CDR2 FQNEAQ. Trimming cost V 6 bases and J 7 bases, with 9 bases left between them. The CDR3 is made up of 11 amino acids. DNA for the CDR3: TGTGCCAGCAGTTTATCAGGGACCCAGTACTTC. It codes for CASSLSGTQYF. Based on the CDR3 plus reference TRBV7-8 and TRBJ2-5, the full variable domain is GAGVSQSPRYKVAKRGQDVALRCDPISGHVSLFWYQQALGQGPEFLTYFQNEAQLDKSGLPSDRFFAERPEGSVSTLKIQRTQQEDSAVYLCASSLSGTQYFGPGTRLLVL.

This clonotype was picked up many times. This chain connects TRBV11-2 to TRBJ2-7, with TRBD2 matching over 11 bases. Germline values: CDR1 SGHAT, CDR2 FQNNGV. The length of the CDR3 is 16 residues. The V segment lost 5 bases and the J segment 1 base; nucleotides outside the gene matches: 7. The CDR3 region has the DNA TGTGCCAGCAGCCGAATAGCGGGAGGGATTTCCTACGAGCAGTACTTC. Its protein is CASSRIAGGISYEQYF.

This clonotype was seen repeatedly, ten times or more. The chain combines TRBV20-1 with TRBJ1-6; 7 bases are a match to TRBD1. With 6 bases clipped from V and 10 bases from J, the junction kept 12 bases outside the gene matches. Germline V gene lookup returns CDR1 DFQATT and CDR2 SNEGSKA (reference sequence). CDR3 length equals 14 residues. DNA of the CDR3: TGCAGTGCCGTACTTGGGACAGTGGGATCACCCCTCCACTTT. As protein: CSAVLGTVGSPLHF.

Turning to this clonotype: The junction and the germline gene differ at one end; a read error may be behind it. The CDR3 region is CASGEYRQRNQPQHF. The CDR3 DNA reads as TGTGCCAGCGGTGAGTATCGGCAGCGCAATCAGCCCCAGCATTTT. The J gene is TRBJ1-5, the V gene TRBV2; D is ambiguous. The CDR3 is made up of 15 amino acids. CDR1 and CDR2 from the germline V gene are SNHLY and FYNNEI.

This clonotype was seen only a few times. The rearrangement uses TRBV4-2 and TRBJ1-2; D gene ambiguous. Trimming cost V 0 bases and J 12 bases, with 11 bases left between them. This CDR3 has 12 amino acids. The germline V gene has CDR1 LGHNA and CDR2 YNFKEQ. CDR3 sequence: CASSQDRAGNTF. The CDR3 DNA sequence: TGTGCCAGCAGCCAAGATCGGGCTGGAAACACCTTC.

Concerning this clonotype itself: A read error may produce the germline difference seen at one junction end. This sequence joins TRBV10-3 and TRBJ1-1; D gene unclear. The CDR3 runs to 13 residues. Germline loops: CDR1 ENHRY, CDR2 SYGVKD. CDR3 sequence (DNA): TGTGCCATCAGTGAGTTTGGGAACGCTGAAGCTTCCTTT. Its translation is CAISEFGNAEASF.

This clonotype was found many times. The chain joins TRBV10-3 to TRBJ1-5; D not certain. Trimming removed 0 bases from V and 9 bases from J, with 9 bases in between. From germline, CDR1 is ENHRY and CDR2 SYGVKD. This CDR3 spans 13 amino acids. In DNA, the CDR3 is TGTGCCATCAGTGAGTCGACGGGTTCGCCCCAGCATTTT. It translates to CAISESTGSPQHF.